One sample yielded the 27 T cell receptor beta chains listed below, sequenced in a study of cytomegalovirus exposure and HLA in healthy donors. The PCR ran on 60 Vbeta and 13 Jbeta primers. The table came from immunoSEQ multiplex PCR; TCRdb's copy has only in-frame clones and leaves some out. The sample carries 55,000 to 65,000 clones, roughly 80% recorded once. Material: PBMCs. These receptors originate from a woman aged 40 to 55 in good health and CMV-seropositive.

V usage is TRBV10-2 and J usage is TRBJ1-6, with D possibly TRBD1 on 6 matching bases. With 4 bases removed from V and 8 bases from J, the gap between germline ends came to 27 bases. CDR1 WSHSY and CDR2 SAAADI come from the germline V gene. The CDR3 spans 19 residues. CDR3 in amino acids: CASSGGATGSPPVYSPLHF. Written as DNA, the CDR3 is TGCGCCAGCAGTGGTGGGGCCACAGGGTCCCCTCCGGTCTATTCACCCCTCCACTTT.

This clone showed up just a few times. The chain carries TRBV18 and TRBJ2-2; D may be TRBD1 (5 bases). Trimming took 3 bases from V and 0 from J, leaving 14 bases between them. CDR1 and CDR2 (germline): KGHSH, LQKENI. The length of the CDR3 is 17 residues. The CDR3, as DNA: TGTGCCAGCTCACCCCCTCGACAGAAAACGAACACCGGGGAGCTGTTTTTT. Residues: CASSPPRQKTNTGELFF.

The chain joins TRBV14 to TRBJ1-4; possibly TRBD1 for D (5 bases). Per germline, CDR1 SGHDN and CDR2 FVKESK. The CDR3 totals 16 residues. Trimming shortened V by 4 bases and J by 0 bases, and 12 bases separated the two germline ends. For the CDR3, the DNA is TGTGCCAGCAGCCTTGGACACACTACAACTAATGAAAAACTGTTTTTT. Protein product: CASSLGHTTTNEKLFF.

The chain employs TRBV7-8 and TRBJ2-6, with 8 bases lining up with TRBD1. V trimming: 5 bases; J trimming: 1 base; junction bases outside the gene matches: 10. This CDR3 has 18 residues. CDR1 SGHVS and CDR2 FQNEAQ come from the germline V gene. CDR3 protein: CASSPHGTGSSGANVLTF. The CDR3 DNA follows: TGTGCCAGCAGCCCCCACGGGACAGGATCGTCTGGGGCCAACGTCCTGACTTTC.

This rearrangement joins TRBV27 to TRBJ2-3; tentatively, D is TRBD2 (7 bases). The germline V gene encodes CDR1 MNHEY and CDR2 SMNVEV (reference sequence). The CDR3 length is 16 residues. Trimming left V 0 bases short and J 2 bases short, with 12 bases between. The CDR3 spells CASSLSGAGATDTQYF. The CDR3 DNA follows: TGTGCCAGCAGTTTATCGGGGGCGGGGGCCACAGATACGCAGTATTTT.

The gene calls are TRBV18 and TRBJ1-1; D remains ambiguous. The CDR3 is made up of 15 amino acids. From germline, CDR1 is KGHSH and CDR2 LQKENI. The V and J ends lost 3 bases and 0 bases respectively, with 11 bases between them. The CDR3, as DNA: TGTGCCAGCTCACCGTCAGGACTGATGAACACTGAAGCTTTCTTT. It encodes CASSPSGLMNTEAFF.

The genes are TRBV19 and TRBJ1-4; D ambiguous. CDR3 length equals 13 residues. Germline assignment: CDR1 LNHDA and CDR2 SQIVND (reference sequence). Trimming stripped 9 bases from V and 8 bases from J, with 16 bases between. CDR3 residues: CASAERPREKLFF. The CDR3 DNA reads as TGTGCCAGCGCTGAGAGGCCGCGGGAAAAACTGTTTTTT. Complete variable domain (other parts from reference TRBV19 and TRBJ1-4): DGGITQSPKYLFRKEGQNVTLSCEQNLNHDAMYWYRQDPGQGLRLIYYSQIVNDFQKGDIAEGYSVSREKKESFPLTVTSAQKNPTAFYLCASAERPREKLFFGSGTQLSVL.

The chain is built from TRBV6-6 and TRBJ2-1; the match to TRBD2 covers 10 bases. Germline CDR1 MNHNY, CDR2 SVGAGI (reference sequence). The CDR3 consists of 15 residues. The ends lost 2 bases at V and 2 bases at J; junction bases unmatched: 0. This CDR3 is CASSYSGGAYNEQFF. In DNA, the CDR3 is TGTGCCAGCAGTTACAGCGGGGGGGCCTACAATGAGCAGTTCTTC.

This sequence joins TRBV19 and TRBJ1-2, with 9 bases identical to TRBD1. This CDR3 spans 15 amino acids. Per germline, CDR1 LNHDA and CDR2 SQIVND (reference sequence). The V gene end was trimmed by 8 bases and the J gene end by 4 bases; junction bases not matched to a gene: 11. CDR3 DNA: TGTGCCAGTCGAGACCGGGACAGGGCTAGCTATGGCTACACCTTC. Translated, it gives CASRDRDRASYGYTF.

The chain joins TRBV18 to TRBJ1-1, with unresolved D. V lost 4 bases to trimming and J lost 1 base, with 13 bases between them. Germline-derived CDR1 and CDR2 are KGHSH and LQKENI. The CDR3 is made up of 15 amino acids. CDR3 sequence (DNA): TGTGCCAGCTCACAATCTGCGAGTTGGAACACTGAAGCTTTCTTT. This encodes CASSQSASWNTEAFF.

The chain joins TRBV7-6 to TRBJ2-7, with D unresolved. Germline V lookup: CDR1 SGHVS, CDR2 FNYEAQ. The CDR3 has 13 amino acids. With 1 base removed from V and 7 bases from J, the gap between germline ends came to 11 bases. For the CDR3, the DNA is TGTGCCAGCAGCTTAGGAGAAGTTTGGGAGCAGTACTTC. Its translation is CASSLGEVWEQYF.

The chain joins TRBV30 to TRBJ2-7; 9 nucleotides agree with TRBD2. The CDR3 has 14 residues. Germline V lookup: CDR1 GTSNPN, CDR2 SVGIG (reference sequence). Trimming took 7 bases from V and 6 from J; bases not matched to a gene: 13. The CDR3 region has the DNA TGTGCCTTCACGGTTGGCGGGGGGGCGGGCGAGCAGTACTTC. This gives the protein CAFTVGGGAGEQYF.

The V call is TRBV11-2, the J call TRBJ2-7; D not resolved. V was shortened by 0 bases and J by 6 bases, with 9 bases between the two germline ends. This CDR3 is built from 13 residues. Germline CDR1 and CDR2: SGHAT and FQNNGV. CDR3 nucleotides: TGTGCCAGCAGCTTAGATTGGCCGGGCGAGCAGTACTTC. Translation: CASSLDWPGEQYF.

The chain carries TRBV5-1 and TRBJ1-3; D remains unclear. This CDR3 has 15 amino acids. CDR1 and CDR2 (germline): SGHRS, YFSETQ. Trimming pared 0 bases from V and 1 base from J, leaving 8 bases between. CDR3 sequence: CASSLGAQSGNTIYF. The CDR3 DNA sequence: TGCGCCAGCAGCTTGGGGGCGCAATCTGGAAACACCATATATTTT.

The chain combines TRBV6-5 with TRBJ1-5, with D uncertain. This CDR3 spans 15 amino acids. Germline CDR1 MNHEY, CDR2 SVGAGI. V dropped 5 bases and J dropped 1 base, with 12 bases sitting between them. CDR3 region: CASSTRYTSNQPQHF. The CDR3 DNA is TGTGCCAGCAGTACCAGGTATACGAGCAATCAGCCCCAGCATTTT.

This clone came up once. The V gene is TRBV10-1, the J gene TRBJ2-7; 7 bases are shared with TRBD1. The CDR3 contains 13 residues. CDR1 and CDR2 (germline): WNHNN, SYGVQD (reference sequence). V dropped 4 bases and J dropped 4; count of bases not matched to a gene: 4. The CDR3: CASSASDRYEQYF. In nucleotides, the CDR3 is TGCGCCAGCAGTGCCTCGGACAGGTACGAGCAGTACTTC.

This chain joins TRBV19 and TRBJ1-6; TRBD1 might be the D (5 bases). CDR3 length: 16 amino acids. Germline CDR1 LNHDA, CDR2 SQIVND (reference sequence). Trimming took off 7 bases at V and 7 bases at J, with 20 bases between the two ends. CDR3 region: CASKSGGGQWNSPLHF. As DNA, the CDR3 is TGTGCCAGTAAGAGCGGGGGAGGACAATGGAATTCACCCCTCCACTTT.

The CDR3 nucleotides read TGCGCCAGCAGGCGGGACGCATCAGGAATGAACACTGAAGCTTTCTTT. Translating gives CASRRDASGMNTEAFF. The chain combines TRBV5-1 with TRBJ1-1; D might be TRBD1 (5 bases). The V and J ends lost 5 bases and 0 bases respectively, with 17 bases between them. The germline gives CDR1 SGHRS, CDR2 YFSETQ. The CDR3 consists of 16 residues.

The CDR3 coding sequence is TGTGCCAGCAGCTTAAACGGGAACACTGAAGCTTTCTTT. Residues: CASSLNGNTEAFF. The rearrangement uses TRBV7-3 and TRBJ1-1, with D unresolved. Germline values: CDR1 SGHTA, CDR2 FQGTGA. The ends were cut back, 1 base at V and 1 base at J, with 4 bases in the middle. The CDR3 consists of 13 residues.

The chain carries TRBV27 and TRBJ2-1; 7 positions match TRBD1. The germline gives CDR1 MNHEY, CDR2 SMNVEV (reference sequence). This CDR3 is 15 amino acids long. V lost 7 bases and J lost 7; bases outside the gene matches: 13. The CDR3 DNA is TGTGCCAGCACCTACGACAGGGTTCGCTTGAATGAGCAGTTCTTC. Translated: CASTYDRVRLNEQFF.

This clone was counted only a few times. The V call is TRBV6-6, the J call TRBJ1-4; possibly TRBD1 for D (5 bases). The length of the CDR3 is 15 residues. Trimming left V 2 bases short and J 0 bases short, with 7 bases between. Germline loops: CDR1 MNHNY, CDR2 SVGAGI (reference sequence). CDR3 sequence: CASSYVRATNEKLFF. In DNA form, the CDR3 reads TGTGCCAGCAGTTACGTCAGGGCAACTAATGAAAAACTGTTTTTT.

This clone was found a few times. The J gene is TRBJ2-5, the V gene TRBV19; weak D call: TRBD2 (6 bases). In germline, CDR1 is LNHDA, CDR2 SQIVND (reference sequence). V dropped 1 base and J dropped 5 bases, with 11 bases sitting between them. CDR3 length equals 14 residues. In DNA form, the CDR3 reads TGTGCCAGTAGTATAGGGGGAGGATGGGAGACCCAGTACTTC. This translates into CASSIGGGWETQYF.

The chain employs TRBV2 and TRBJ2-3; 10 nucleotides line up with TRBD1. CDR3 size: 17 residues. Trimming cost V 5 bases and J 0 bases; bases outside gene matches: 8. Germline V gene data show CDR1 as SNHLY and CDR2 as FYNNEI. The CDR3 nucleotides read TGTGCCAGCAGTTTTGGGGACAGGGGTCTTAGCACAGATACGCAGTATTTT. Residues: CASSFGDRGLSTDTQYF.

V is TRBV2 and J is TRBJ2-3; D is uncertain. Germline V gives CDR1 SNHLY, CDR2 FYNNEI. CDR3 length: 16 amino acids. Trimming shortened V by 3 bases and J by 6 bases, and 19 bases separated the two germline ends. This CDR3 is CASSESRLSHGDTQYF. In DNA form, the CDR3 reads TGTGCCAGCAGTGAGAGCCGACTTTCCCATGGGGATACGCAGTATTTT. Complete variable domain (other parts from reference TRBV2 and TRBJ2-3): EPEVTQTPSHQVTQMGQEVILRCVPISNHLYFYWYRQILGQKVEFLVSFYNNEISEKSEIFDDQFSVERPDGSNFTLKIRSTKLEDSAMYFCASSESRLSHGDTQYFGPGTRLTVL.

The chain combines TRBV6-6 with TRBJ1-1; D is perhaps TRBD1 (6 bases). Germline loops: CDR1 MNHNY, CDR2 SVGAGI (reference sequence). This CDR3 is built from 14 residues. V was cut by 5 bases and J by 4 bases, with 14 bases left in between. The CDR3 protein is CASSDTGFSTEAFF. CDR3 sequence (DNA): TGTGCCAGCAGTGACACAGGGTTCAGCACTGAAGCTTTCTTT.

The V and J genes are TRBV19 and TRBJ1-1; D is ambiguous. This CDR3 is 16 amino acids long. Germline CDR1 and CDR2: LNHDA and SQIVND (reference sequence). Trimming cost V 6 bases and J 1 base, with 18 bases left between them. CDR3 protein: CASRPSRRFANTEAFF. In DNA form, the CDR3 reads TGTGCCAGTAGACCAAGCCGGAGGTTTGCGAACACTGAAGCTTTCTTT. Based on the CDR3 plus reference TRBV19 and TRBJ1-1, the full variable domain is DGGITQSPKYLFRKEGQNVTLSCEQNLNHDAMYWYRQDPGQGLRLIYYSQIVNDFQKGDIAEGYSVSREKKESFPLTVTSAQKNPTAFYLCASRPSRRFANTEAFFGQGTRLTVV.

This chain connects TRBV7-2 to TRBJ1-4, with TRBD1 matching over 8 bases. Germline-derived CDR1 and CDR2 are SGHTA and FQGNSA. J was trimmed by 2 bases and V by 5 bases; bases with no gene match: 13. The CDR3 spans 18 residues. The CDR3 DNA is TGTGCCAGCAGCCCCCGGACAGGGAGTAGACTTACTAATGAAAAACTGTTTTTT. It yields the protein CASSPRTGSRLTNEKLFF.